What follows describes a single T cell receptor beta chain. A single record per CDR3 protein comes from TCRdb applying MiXCR to the 5' RACE reads. The data contain more than 1.5 million distinct CDR3 sequences, 25% to 35% of them seen just once; the ten biggest clones take up under 0.35%. This entry is derived from a study of identical twins. Germline CDR1 is SGDLS and CDR2 is YYNGEE. V was cut by 4 bases and J by 0 bases, with 20 bases left in between. The CDR3 length is 18 residues. Healthy Caucasians provided all donations. The clonotype originates from a newborn girl in good health. The specimen was cord blood. The chain combines TRBV9 with TRBJ2-1; TRBD1 or TRBD2 may be the D gene (5 bases each). Written as DNA, the CDR3 is TGTGCCAGCAGCCCCACGGGGCAACCAGGAGGCTCCTACAATGAGCAGTTCTTC. It specifies CASSPTGQPGGSYNEQFF.